The 32 T cell receptor beta chains below come from one sample, sequenced in a study of T cell repertoires in cytomegalovirus infection. Their target antigens are unknown. A single record per CDR3 protein comes from TCRdb applying MiXCR to the reads. The sample consists of hundreds of thousands of distinct CDR3 sequences, approximately 29% of them appearing once. The sample consisted of cultured CD8+ T cells from PBMCs, taken from culture after CMV antigen stimulation. These receptors were taken from a human donor in good health (CMV status not recorded). Some clones in this sample may be carry-over from other donors' samples.

V gene TRBV27 combines with J gene TRBJ2-1; 7 bases are shared with TRBD2. The germline V gene encodes CDR1 MNHEY and CDR2 SMNVEV (reference sequence). V dropped 5 bases and J dropped 6; count of bases not matched to a gene: 16. The CDR3 spans 17 residues. The CDR3 DNA sequence: TGTGCCAGCAGTCCACCCTCACGGGGGAGGGTCCCCAATGAGCAGTTCTTC. Translating it yields CASSPPSRGRVPNEQFF.

V and J are TRBV27 and TRBJ2-1, with D possibly called TRBD1 or TRBD2 (5 bases each). Germline V gene lookup returns CDR1 MNHEY and CDR2 SMNVEV (reference sequence). The V gene lost 2 bases and the J gene lost 7 bases, with 12 bases spanning the gap. This CDR3 region has 14 residues. CDR3 region: CASSLGTPVNEQFF. The CDR3 DNA sequence: TGTGCCAGCAGTTTAGGGACGCCAGTGAATGAGCAGTTCTTC.

This clonotype was observed many times. V is TRBV6-1 and J is TRBJ2-3; weak D call: TRBD2 (6 bases). This CDR3 is built from 16 residues. Germline-derived CDR1 and CDR2 are MNHNS and SASEGT. V lost 3 bases and J 0 bases, leaving 13 bases between the germline ends. The CDR3: CASSEFWDSSTDTQYF. The CDR3 DNA is TGTGCCAGCAGTGAGTTCTGGGACTCCAGCACAGATACGCAGTATTTT.

The chain carries TRBV7-3 and TRBJ2-4; 7 nucleotides align to TRBD2. CDR3 length equals 13 residues. From germline, CDR1 is SGHTA and CDR2 FQGTGA. J was trimmed by 8 bases and V by 5 bases; bases with no gene match: 6. CDR3 region: CASSPSGRDIQYF. The DNA of the CDR3 is TGTGCCAGCAGCCCCTCGGGGAGGGACATTCAGTACTTC. The full variable domain, with the rest looked up from reference TRBV7-3 and TRBJ2-4, is GAGVSQTPSNKVTEKGKYVELRCDPISGHTALYWYRQSLGQGPEFLIYFQGTGAADDSGLPNDRFFAVRPEGSVSTLKIQRTERGDSAVYLCASSPSGRDIQYFGAGTRLSVL.

V and J are TRBV7-3 and TRBJ2-5; perhaps D is TRBD1 or TRBD2 (6 bases each). The V and J ends lost 2 bases and 0 bases respectively, with 13 bases between them. CDR3 size: 16 residues. Germline V gene sequence: CDR1 SGHTA, CDR2 FQGTGA. The CDR3 here is CASSLLGGGYQETQYF. For the CDR3, the DNA is TGTGCCAGCAGCTTACTCGGAGGGGGGTACCAAGAGACCCAGTACTTC.

This clonotype was seen repeatedly, ten times or more. The CDR3 spells CASSLSGVGTEAFF. DNA of the CDR3: TGTGCCAGCAGTTTATCTGGGGTGGGCACTGAAGCTTTCTTT. The chain uses TRBV27 and TRBJ1-1, with D hard to call. CDR1 is MNHEY, CDR2 SMNVEV, per germline (reference sequence). The V end lost 0 bases, the J end lost 4 bases, and 9 bases lay between the germline ends. CDR3 length: 14 residues.

The V gene is TRBV5-1, the J gene TRBJ2-7, with TRBD1 identical over 10 bases. The length of the CDR3 is 14 residues. Germline trimming cut 7 bases from V and 2 bases from J; bases unmatched to any gene: 6. Looked up from germline, CDR1 is SGHRS and CDR2 is YFSETQ. CDR3 sequence reads: CASEVGTGAYEQYF. The CDR3 region has the DNA TGCGCCAGCGAGGTAGGGACAGGGGCCTACGAGCAGTACTTC.

This clonotype was seen a few times. The chain joins TRBV2 to TRBJ1-1; TRBD1 is a possible D gene (6 bases). In germline, CDR1 is SNHLY, CDR2 FYNNEI. With 7 bases removed from V and 4 bases from J, the gap between germline ends came to 13 bases. The CDR3 is 13 residues long. In DNA form, the CDR3 reads TGTGCCAGCATGGGGGGCTTGGGCACTGAAGCTTTCTTT. This encodes CASMGGLGTEAFF.

The chain joins TRBV10-3 to TRBJ2-7; 7 positions match TRBD2. The CDR3 loop spans 15 amino acids. V lost 10 bases to trimming and J lost 4 bases; unmatched junction nucleotides: 16. The germline CDR1 and CDR2 sequences are ENHRY and SYGVKD. CDR3 residues: CATASGETGRYEQYF. The CDR3 region has the DNA TGTGCCACGGCAAGCGGGGAAACGGGGCGTTACGAGCAGTACTTC.

The rearrangement uses TRBV9 and TRBJ1-2; D is ambiguous. Trimming took 7 bases from V and 8 from J, leaving 12 bases between them. From germline, CDR1 is SGDLS and CDR2 YYNGEE. The CDR3 is 11 amino acids. CDR3 protein: CASGEVSGYTF. The CDR3 DNA sequence: TGTGCCAGCGGGGAGGTATCGGGCTACACCTTC.

In this sample, this clonotype turned up a few times. This chain uses TRBV7-2 with TRBJ2-1, with 11 bases identical to TRBD1. This CDR3 comprises 16 residues. The germline V gene has CDR1 SGHTA and CDR2 FQGNSA. Trimming cost V 10 bases and J 0 bases; bases outside gene matches: 8. The CDR3 DNA follows: TGTGCCATCAGGGGGACAGGGGGTCTCTCCTACAATGAGCAGTTCTTC. Its protein is CAIRGTGGLSYNEQFF.

V is TRBV25-1 and J is TRBJ2-2, with D perhaps TRBD1 (6 bases). CDR3 length: 16 amino acids. Germline CDR1 reads MGHDK; CDR2 reads SYGVNS. Trimming pared 4 bases from V and 4 bases from J, leaving 16 bases between. The CDR3 bases are TGTGCCAGCAGTGGGACACCGGGACACACCACCGGGGAGCTGTTTTTT. Translated, it gives CASSGTPGHTTGELFF. Using reference TRBV25-1 and TRBJ2-2 for the parts outside the CDR3, the full variable domain is EADIYQTPRYLVIGTGKKITLECSQTMGHDKMYWYQQDPGMELHLIHYSYGVNSTEKGDLSSESTVSRIRTEHFPLTLESARPSHTSQYLCASSGTPGHTTGELFFGEGSRLTVL.

V usage is TRBV7-6 and J usage is TRBJ2-2; D call uncertain. The germline gives CDR1 SGHVS, CDR2 FNYEAQ. This CDR3 has 15 amino acids. Trimming removed 5 bases at V and 3 bases at J, with 13 bases between. The CDR3 region has the DNA TGTGCCAGCAGCGGCTCAATCGTACACACCGGGGAGCTGTTTTTT. It specifies CASSGSIVHTGELFF.

This clonotype was seen only a few times. CDR3 protein: CASRPGTQVYGYTF. The CDR3 DNA sequence: TGTGCCAGCAGGCCCGGGACCCAAGTCTATGGCTACACCTTC. The chain uses TRBV6-5 and TRBJ1-2; D perhaps matches TRBD1 (5 bases). The CDR3 contains 14 residues. Between the trimmed V and J ends, which lost 6 bases and 4 bases, there was a span of 15 bases. Germline V lookup: CDR1 MNHEY, CDR2 SVGAGI.

This clonotype was counted only a few times. CDR3 residues: CASSYSPDSSGNTIYF. In DNA form, the CDR3 reads TGTGCCAGCAGTTACTCGCCGGACAGTTCTGGAAACACCATATATTTT. The V call is TRBV6-5, the J call TRBJ1-3; a possible D gene is TRBD1 (6 bases). There are 16 residues in the CDR3. The germline V and J ends were trimmed by 0 bases and 1 base, with 10 bases remaining between them. The germline gives CDR1 MNHEY, CDR2 SVGAGI.

This clonotype showed up just once. The chain joins TRBV6-2 or TRBV6-3 to TRBJ2-4, with D unclear. V lost 4 bases, J lost 1 base, and 17 bases lay in between. CDR1 MNHEY and CDR2 SVGEGT come from the germline V gene. The CDR3 is made up of 17 amino acids. The CDR3 DNA follows: TGTGCCAGCAGTTCGGGTCCTCATCTTCAGGCCAAAAACATTCAGTACTTC. This sequence encodes CASSSGPHLQAKNIQYF.

The chain joins TRBV3-1 to TRBJ2-7, with D possibly TRBD1 on 6 matching bases. Trimming removed 2 bases from V and 6 bases from J, with 11 bases in between. There are 13 residues in the CDR3. Germline V gene lookup returns CDR1 LGHDT and CDR2 YNNKEL (reference sequence). Written as DNA, the CDR3 is TGTGCCAGCAGCCAAACAGGGATGGGCGAGCAGTACGTC. Protein: CASSQTGMGEQYV.

Note on this clonotype: At one end the junction does not follow the germline gene, possibly because of a read error. The chain employs TRBV7-3 and TRBJ1-1; D not resolved. The germline V gene has CDR1 SGHTA and CDR2 FQGTGA. The CDR3 runs 15 residues. The CDR3 loop reads CASNLIRKKNTEAFF. CDR3 nucleotides: TGTGCCAGCAACTTAATCCGGAAGAAGAACACTGAAGCTTTCTTT. The variable domain in full, completed from reference TRBV7-3 and TRBJ1-1, reads GAGVSQTPSNKVTEKGKYVELRCDPISGHTALYWYRQSLGQGPEFLIYFQGTGAADDSGLPNDRFFAVRPEGSVSTLKIQRTERGDSAVYLCASNLIRKKNTEAFFGQGTRLTVV.

This clonotype was recorded at least ten times. The V and J genes are TRBV7-8 and TRBJ2-7, with D maybe TRBD2 (5 bases). Trimming removed 4 bases at V and 3 bases at J, with 13 bases between. The CDR3 consists of 14 residues. Germline CDR1 reads SGHVS; CDR2 reads FQNEAQ. CDR3 sequence: CASSSDYGVYEQYV. CDR3 nucleotide sequence: TGTGCCAGCAGCTCCGACTATGGGGTCTACGAGCAGTACGTC.

This clonotype appeared a few times. The chain links TRBV4-3 to TRBJ2-2; a possible D gene is TRBD1 (5 bases). The germline V gene encodes CDR1 LGHNA and CDR2 YSLEER. The CDR3 consists of 15 residues. V was shortened by 1 base and J by 7 bases, with 13 bases between the two germline ends. This CDR3 reads CASSQGPRAVGELFF. CDR3 DNA sequence: TGCGCCAGCAGCCAAGGCCCCAGGGCAGTCGGGGAGCTGTTTTTT.

This chain uses TRBV4-1 with TRBJ2-1; the D gene could be TRBD1 or TRBD2 (5 bases each). V shed 2 bases and J shed 2 bases, with 10 bases lying between them. Germline V CDR1 and CDR2: MGHRA, YSYEKL. The CDR3 length is 15 residues. The CDR3 sequence: CASSQFRDPYNEQFF. The DNA of the CDR3 is TGCGCCAGCAGCCAATTCCGGGACCCCTACAATGAGCAGTTCTTC.

This chain joins TRBV6-6 and TRBJ1-5; D unclear. Per the germline V gene, CDR1 is MNHNY and CDR2 is SVGAGI (reference sequence). V was trimmed by 6 bases and J by 8 bases, leaving 17 bases between them. CDR3 length: 14 amino acids. CDR3 nucleotide sequence: TGTGCCAGCAGCGAAAGGTTAGGGTTAAAGCCCCAGCATTTT. Translating gives CASSERLGLKPQHF.

The chain combines TRBV12-5 with TRBJ1-5; D uncertain. Germline lookup yields CDR1 LGHNT and CDR2 FRNRAP. CDR3 length: 13 residues. The V end was cut by 5 bases, the J end by 5 bases, with 10 bases between. The CDR3 sequence is CASGPRGYQPQHF. The CDR3 region has the DNA TGTGCTAGTGGTCCCCGGGGTTATCAGCCCCAGCATTTT.

This clonotype has a handful of counts. The chain combines TRBV7-9 with TRBJ1-1; 7 nucleotides match TRBD1. This CDR3 contains 13 residues. Germline V gives CDR1 SEHNR, CDR2 FQNEAQ (reference sequence). After removal of 5 bases from V and 12 bases from J, the junction contained 12 bases not matched to a gene. This CDR3 reads CASSLEGQPESFF. CDR3 nucleotides: TGTGCCAGCAGCCTGGAGGGACAGCCCGAATCTTTCTTT.

This clonotype has just a few counts. This sequence joins TRBV2 and TRBJ2-1; D perhaps matches TRBD1 (5 bases). Per the germline V gene, CDR1 is SNHLY and CDR2 is FYNNEI. V was cut by 6 bases and J by 8 bases, with 11 bases left in between. The CDR3 is 12 residues long. The CDR3 nucleotides are TGTGCCAGCAGCCACAGGTATGATGAGCAGTTCTTC. It translates to CASSHRYDEQFF.

The chain recombines TRBV28 with TRBJ1-1; D might be TRBD1 (5 bases). The CDR3 is 14 residues long. V gave up 3 bases and J gave up 5 bases, with 13 bases separating them. CDR1 and CDR2 from the germline V gene are MDHEN and SYDVKM. CDR3 sequence reads: CASSLRGIWTEAFF. The CDR3 DNA reads as TGTGCCAGCAGTTTGAGGGGCATCTGGACTGAAGCTTTCTTT.

This chain uses TRBV5-6 with TRBJ1-4; D might be TRBD1 (5 bases). The CDR3 contains 14 residues. V shed 4 bases and J shed 4 bases, with 11 bases lying between them. Germline V gene data show CDR1 as SGHDT and CDR2 as YYEEEE. The CDR3 sequence: CASSTGGSNEKLFF. Written as DNA, the CDR3 is TGTGCCAGCAGCACAGGAGGTAGTAATGAAAAACTGTTTTTT.

This clonotype has more than one count but fewer than ten. The V and J genes are TRBV27 and TRBJ2-7; 7 nucleotides match TRBD2. The CDR3 has 19 amino acids. V lost 2 bases, J lost 3 bases, and 19 bases stayed unmatched. Germline CDR1 and CDR2: MNHEY and SMNVEV (reference sequence). CDR3 DNA sequence: TGTGCCAGCAGTTTAGGGGCGCTGGGAAGGAGCGGGGAACTCTACGAGCAGTACTTC. Its protein product is CASSLGALGRSGELYEQYF.

This chain uses TRBV19 with TRBJ2-2; TRBD2 is a possible D gene (5 bases). The V end was cut by 3 bases, the J end by 7 bases, with 12 bases between. CDR3 size: 14 residues. Germline lookup yields CDR1 LNHDA and CDR2 SQIVND (reference sequence). The CDR3 reads CASSIGPGNGELFF. CDR3 in DNA: TGTGCCAGTAGTATCGGTCCGGGAAACGGGGAGCTGTTTTTT.

This clonotype was recorded many times. The chain recombines TRBV7-8 with TRBJ2-1; D remains ambiguous. Germline lookup yields CDR1 SGHVS and CDR2 FQNEAQ. CDR3 length equals 14 residues. V was pared by 2 bases and J by 6 bases, with 11 bases between. DNA of the CDR3: TGTGCCAGCAGCTTAAATCCCGGGTCCAATGAGCAGTTCTTC. It codes for CASSLNPGSNEQFF.

J is TRBJ1-1 and V is TRBV14; 8 bases line up with TRBD1. Germline CDR1 reads SGHDN; CDR2 reads FVKESK. V trimming: 2 bases; J trimming: 7 bases; junction bases outside the gene matches: 6. The CDR3 runs 14 residues. The CDR3: CASSQFKTGGEAFF. The CDR3 region has the DNA TGTGCCAGCAGCCAATTCAAAACAGGGGGTGAAGCTTTCTTT. The full variable domain, in which reference TRBV14 and TRBJ1-1 provide the parts outside the CDR3, is EAGVTQFPSHSVIEKGQTVTLRCDPISGHDNLYWYRRVMGKEIKFLLHFVKESKQDESGMPNNRFLAERTGGTYSTLKVQPAELEDSGVYFCASSQFKTGGEAFFGQGTRLTVV.

A word on this clonotype: A read error is possible here, since a much larger clone lies one base away. The genes are TRBV7-2 and TRBJ1-1, with D unresolved. This CDR3 is 15 amino acids long. Germline V gene lookup returns CDR1 SGHTA and CDR2 FQGNSA. The chain's CDR3 is CASNLKGRGRTEAFF. As DNA, the CDR3 is TGTGCCAGCAACTTAAAGGGTCGTGGCAGGACTGAAGCTTTCTTT. Combining the CDR3 with reference TRBV7-2 and TRBJ1-1 gives the whole variable domain GAGVSQSPSNKVTEKGKDVELRCDPISGHTALYWYRQSLGQGLEFLIYFQGNSAPDKSGLPSDRFSAERTGGSVSTLTIQRTQQEDSAVYLCASNLKGRGRTEAFFGQGTRLTVV.